Presented here are 19 T cell receptor beta chains from one specimen sequenced in a study of CD8 T cells in Susac syndrome. With random hexamers, reverse transcription was performed on roughly 0.45 to 1 ug of RNA. TCRdb reprocessed the immunoSEQ multiplex PCR reads via MiXCR and lists one record per CDR3 protein. The table has 400,000 or so distinct CDR3 sequences, approximately 89% seen once; the top ten hold roughly 0.11%. The sequencing sample was made of CD8+ T cells from PBMCs. The receptors shown here come from a human donor with multiple sclerosis.

This chain links TRBV5-1 with TRBJ2-1, with 7 bases that match TRBD1. The CDR3 runs 15 residues. Germline V lookup: CDR1 SGHRS, CDR2 YFSETQ. The V gene end was trimmed by 0 bases and the J gene end by 8 bases; junction bases not matched to a gene: 8. The CDR3: CASSLGQGGVDEQFF. CDR3 coding DNA: TGCGCCAGCAGCTTGGGACAGGGTGGGGTCGATGAGCAGTTCTTC.

There are a few counts of this clonotype. The rearrangement joins TRBV11-2 to TRBJ2-7, with TRBD1 matching 7 bases. Germline V lookup: CDR1 SGHAT, CDR2 FQNNGV. CDR3 length: 15 residues. J gave up 2 bases and V 0 bases, and 4 bases lay outside the gene matches. CDR3 in DNA: TGTGCCAGCAGCTTAGAAGCCGGGACAGCCTACGAGCAGTACTTC. Residues: CASSLEAGTAYEQYF.

This sequence joins TRBV5-1 and TRBJ1-1, with D possibly matching TRBD1 (6 bases). Germline V gives CDR1 SGHRS, CDR2 YFSETQ. Trimming shortened V by 5 bases and J by 5 bases, and 16 bases separated the two germline ends. The CDR3 is made up of 14 amino acids. As DNA, the CDR3 is TGCGCCAGCAGGGCCGGTCAGGGGATAACTGAAGCTTTCTTT. Amino acids: CASRAGQGITEAFF.

This sequence joins TRBV25-1 and TRBJ1-2; D is ambiguous. Germline loops: CDR1 MGHDK, CDR2 SYGVNS. V dropped 3 bases and J dropped 9 bases, with 17 bases sitting between them. The CDR3 covers 14 residues. The CDR3 region is CASSDWVAAERYTF. The DNA of the CDR3 is TGTGCCAGCAGTGATTGGGTGGCAGCCGAGCGCTACACCTTC.

V usage is TRBV6-1 and J usage is TRBJ2-1; perhaps TRBD2 as D (7 bases). Germline loops: CDR1 MNHNS, CDR2 SASEGT. The CDR3 is 19 residues long. Trimming left V 3 bases short and J 4 bases short, with 25 bases between. The CDR3 DNA follows: TGTGCCAGCAGTGAGGGTCCAGGGGAGGGTATGTCCATTTACAATGAGCAGTTCTTC. Translating it yields CASSEGPGEGMSIYNEQFF.

About this clonotype: At one boundary the junction diverges from the germline segment, which might be a read error. The chain combines TRBV4-2 with TRBJ1-2; tentatively, D is TRBD1 (6 bases). Germline V gives CDR1 LGHNA, CDR2 YNFKEQ. This CDR3 region has 14 residues. CDR3 protein: CASSRLQGNDGYTF. The CDR3, as DNA: TGTGCCAGCAGCCGATTACAGGGTAACGATGGCTACACCTTC.

The chain carries TRBV27 and TRBJ1-5; D gene uncertain. This CDR3 is built from 14 residues. Germline-derived CDR1 and CDR2 are MNHEY and SMNVEV (reference sequence). The germline V and J ends were trimmed by 5 bases and 5 bases, with 13 bases remaining between them. This chain's CDR3 is CASSPSPGDQPQHF. DNA for the CDR3: TGTGCCAGCAGTCCCTCCCCCGGGGATCAGCCCCAGCATTTT.

The chain employs TRBV7-9 and TRBJ2-2; 9 bases match TRBD2. Germline loops: CDR1 SEHNR, CDR2 FQNEAQ (reference sequence). The CDR3 has 15 residues. The V and J ends lost 5 bases and 10 bases, in that order; junction bases with no gene match: 11. CDR3 nucleotide sequence: TGTGCCAGCAGCCCCAGGACTAGCGCTGGCGAGGAGCTGTTTTTT. Encoded protein: CASSPRTSAGEELFF. Variable domain in full (rest from reference TRBV7-9 and TRBJ2-2): DTGVSQNPRHKITKRGQNVTFRCDPISEHNRLYWYRQTLGQGPEFLTYFQNEAQLEKSRLLSDRFSAERPKGSFSTLEIQRTEQGDSAMYLCASSPRTSAGEELFFGEGSRLTVL.

V is TRBV15 and J is TRBJ2-7, with D possibly TRBD1 on 6 matching bases. V lost 6 bases to trimming and J lost 4 bases, with 16 bases between them. CDR3 length: 14 residues. Germline V gene sequence: CDR1 LNHNV, CDR2 YYDKDF (reference sequence). This CDR3 is CATSPRGFSYEQYF. The DNA for the CDR3 is TGTGCCACCAGTCCTAGGGGGTTTTCGTACGAGCAGTACTTC. Filled out from reference TRBV15 and TRBJ2-7, the complete variable domain reads DAMVIQNPRYQVTQFGKPVTLSCSQTLNHNVMYWYQQKSSQAPKLLFHYYDKDFNNEADTPDNFQSRRPNTSFCFLDIRSPGLGDTAMYLCATSPRGFSYEQYFGPGTRLTVT.

The chain has TRBV12-3 or TRBV12-4 and TRBJ2-5, with a weak D call TRBD2 (6 bases). The CDR3 has 15 residues. The germline V and J ends were trimmed by 5 bases and 4 bases, with 17 bases remaining between them. CDR3 bases: TGTGCCAGCAGTCCGGAGACTAGGATTACAGAGACCCAGTACTTC. It specifies CASSPETRITETQYF.

The chain has TRBV4-1 and TRBJ1-1, with D perhaps TRBD1 (6 bases). The CDR3 extends over 14 amino acids. Per germline, CDR1 MGHRA and CDR2 YSYEKL. Trimming left V 0 bases short and J 6 bases short, with 11 bases between. Here the CDR3 DNA reads TGCGCCAGCAGCCAAGAAGGGCAGGGGCCTGAAGCTTTCTTT. It translates to CASSQEGQGPEAFF.

This chain uses TRBV15 with TRBJ2-3, with TRBD2 matching 12 bases. J was trimmed by 5 bases and V by 1 base; bases with no gene match: 10. The CDR3 has 18 amino acids. Germline CDR1 and CDR2: LNHNV and YYDKDF (reference sequence). The CDR3: CATSRGARLAGALDTQYF. In DNA form, the CDR3 reads TGTGCCACCAGCAGAGGAGCTCGACTAGCGGGGGCCTTAGATACGCAGTATTTT.

In nucleotides, the CDR3 is TGCGCCAGCAGCCGCTTCGGAGGGCGCACAGATACGCAGTATTTT. Its translation: CASSRFGGRTDTQYF. The V and J genes are TRBV4-1 and TRBJ2-3; perhaps TRBD2 as D (6 bases). Germline V gene data show CDR1 as MGHRA and CDR2 as YSYEKL. The CDR3 is 15 amino acids. V lost 4 bases and J lost 1, with 12 bases in between.

V is TRBV10-3 and J is TRBJ2-2; TRBD2 might be the D (6 bases). V was cut by 0 bases and J by 7 bases, with 15 bases left in between. This CDR3 spans 16 amino acids. CDR1 is ENHRY and CDR2 is SYGVKD in the germline V gene. CDR3 DNA: TGTGCCATCAGTGAGTCCCCGAGCGGAGGGGACGGGGAGCTGTTTTTT. It codes for CAISESPSGGDGELFF.

The chain employs TRBV21-1 and TRBJ2-7; no check of the table's D call, TRBD2, against the DNA was made. TRBV21-1 is deemed a pseudogene. This CDR3 comprises 19 residues. The CDR3 spells CASSKREMKAGGRIYEQYF. DNA of the CDR3: TGTGCCAGCAGTAAGAGAGAGATGAAGGCGGGAGGGCGAATCTACGAGCAGTACTTC.

V is TRBV12-3 or TRBV12-4 and J is TRBJ2-5, with a possible D match to TRBD2 (6 bases). The CDR3 is made up of 14 amino acids. Deletions cut 6 bases from V and 4 bases from J, with 15 bases between. This CDR3 is CASREAGGGETQYF. Here the CDR3 DNA reads TGTGCCAGCAGAGAGGCCGGGGGTGGAGAGACCCAGTACTTC.

The rearrangement links TRBV14 to TRBJ1-2; perhaps TRBD1 as D (5 bases). Trimming stripped 5 bases from V and 5 bases from J, with 18 bases between. The CDR3 spans 15 residues. Germline assignment: CDR1 SGHDN and CDR2 FVKESK. The CDR3 DNA is TGTGCCAGCAGCTTAAACGGGGCCCCCGAGTATGGCTACACCTTC. Amino acid sequence: CASSLNGAPEYGYTF.

This clonotype has only a few counts. The chain recombines TRBV5-1 with TRBJ1-1; D not resolved. V lost 0 bases and J lost 1, with 7 bases in between. CDR3 length: 14 amino acids. Germline loops: CDR1 SGHRS, CDR2 YFSETQ. The CDR3 DNA follows: TGCGCCAGCAGCTTGGAACTGACGAACACTGAAGCTTTCTTT. This gives the protein CASSLELTNTEAFF.

This chain uses TRBV2 with TRBJ1-2, with TRBD1 matching over 7 bases. The ends lost 5 bases at V and 0 bases at J; junction bases unmatched: 6. The CDR3 spans 15 residues. Germline loops: CDR1 SNHLY, CDR2 FYNNEI. Here the CDR3 reads CASSTGTAANYGYTF. The CDR3 nucleotides read TGTGCCAGCAGTACAGGGACAGCGGCTAACTATGGCTACACCTTC.